Sequencing of this T cell receptor (beta chain) was carried out in a study of control samples from healthy donors and cancer patients. CDR1 is LNHNV and CDR2 is YYDKDF in the germline V gene (reference sequence). Trimming shortened V by 1 base and J by 7 bases, and 10 bases separated the two germline ends. The CDR3 is 14 amino acids. Some clones are missing from TCRdb's copy, which holds only in-frame ones; the method was immunoSEQ multiplex PCR. The table lists around 150,000 clones, around 94% of them singletons. The V and J genes are TRBV15 and TRBJ2-2; D could derive from TRBD1 or TRBD2 (6 bases each). The sequenced sample was PBMCs. This clonotype originated in a man aged 55 to 70 with colorectal cancer. CDR3 sequence reads: CATSRAGGGGELFF. DNA for the CDR3: TGTGCCACCAGCAGAGCCGGGGGCGGCGGGGAGCTGTTTTTT.